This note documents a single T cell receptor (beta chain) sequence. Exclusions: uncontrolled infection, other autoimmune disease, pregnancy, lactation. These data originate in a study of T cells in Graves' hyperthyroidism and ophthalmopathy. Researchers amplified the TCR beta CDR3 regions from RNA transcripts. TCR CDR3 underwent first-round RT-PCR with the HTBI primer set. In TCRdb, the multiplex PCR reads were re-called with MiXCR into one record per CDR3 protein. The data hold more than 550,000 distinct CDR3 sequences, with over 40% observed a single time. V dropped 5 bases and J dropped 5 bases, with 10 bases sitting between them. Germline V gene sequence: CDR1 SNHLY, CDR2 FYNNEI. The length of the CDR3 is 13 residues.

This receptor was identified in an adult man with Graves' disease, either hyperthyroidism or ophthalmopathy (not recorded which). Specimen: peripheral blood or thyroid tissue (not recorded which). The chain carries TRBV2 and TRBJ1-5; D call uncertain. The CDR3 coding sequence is TGTGCCAGCAGTCCTTCAGTCGATCAGCCCCAGCATTTT. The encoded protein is CASSPSVDQPQHF.